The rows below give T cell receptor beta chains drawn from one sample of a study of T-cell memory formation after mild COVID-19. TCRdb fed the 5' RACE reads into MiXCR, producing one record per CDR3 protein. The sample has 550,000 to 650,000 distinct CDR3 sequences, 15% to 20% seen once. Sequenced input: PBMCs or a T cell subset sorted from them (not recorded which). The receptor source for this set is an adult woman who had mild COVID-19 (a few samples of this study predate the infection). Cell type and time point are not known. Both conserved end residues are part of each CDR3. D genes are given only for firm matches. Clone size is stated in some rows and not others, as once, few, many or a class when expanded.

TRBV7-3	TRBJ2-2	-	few	TGTGCCAGCAGCTTACGTGGAGGACCCAGCACCGGGGAGCTGTTTTTT	CASSLRGGPSTGELFF
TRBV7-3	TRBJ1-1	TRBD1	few	TGTGCCAGCAGCGTCGACAGGGGGCACCCTGAAGCTTTCTTT	CASSVDRGHPEAFF
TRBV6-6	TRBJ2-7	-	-	TGTGCCAGCAGTTCCTCGAGCAGGGGCGAGCAGTACTTC	CASSSSSRGEQYF
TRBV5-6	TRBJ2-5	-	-	TGTGCCAGCAGCCCTGGACAAATCCAAGAGACCCAGTACTTC	CASSPGQIQETQYF
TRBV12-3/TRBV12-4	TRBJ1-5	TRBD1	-	TGTGCCAGCAGTTTAGGGGACAGGGGTTTTCCTCAGCCCCAGCATTTT	CASSLGDRGFPQPQHF
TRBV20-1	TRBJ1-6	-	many	TGCAGTGCACCCAACAGGGTCTATAATTCACCCCTCCACTTT	CSAPNRVYNSPLHF
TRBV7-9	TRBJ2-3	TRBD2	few	TGTGCCAGCCGCCGGGCTAGCGGGGATACGCAGTATTTT	CASRRASGDTQYF
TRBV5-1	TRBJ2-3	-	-	TGCGCCAGCAGCTTGTCGGGCTTCGACACAGATACGCAGTATTTT	CASSLSGFDTDTQYF
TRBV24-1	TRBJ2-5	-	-	TGTGCCACCAGTGATTTGGACGGGGGTTACCAAGAGACCCAGTACTTC	CATSDLDGGYQETQYF
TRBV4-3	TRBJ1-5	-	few	TGCGCCAGCAGCCAAGACTGGGCTAGCAATCAGCCCCAGCATTTT	CASSQDWASNQPQHF
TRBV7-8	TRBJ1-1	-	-	TGTGCCAGCAGCTTACCGGGGCATGAAGCTTTCTTT	CASSLPGHEAFF
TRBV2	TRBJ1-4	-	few	TGTGCCAGCAGTGAAGCGGGGCAGCGTAATGAAAAACTGTTTTTT	CASSEAGQRNEKLFF
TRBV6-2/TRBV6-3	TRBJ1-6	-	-	TGTGCCAGCAGCGCGGGCCTCGTGTGGAATTCACCCCTCCACTTT	CASSAGLVWNSPLHF
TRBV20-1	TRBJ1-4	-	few	TGCAGTGCTAATTCCGGACAGTTGAAGGGATGGGAAAAACTGTTTTTT	CSANSGQLKGWEKLFF
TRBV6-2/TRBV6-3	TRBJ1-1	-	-	TGTGCCAGCACCGTGGACTGGAACACTGAAGCTTTCTTT	CASTVDWNTEAFF
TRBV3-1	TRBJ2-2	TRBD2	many	TGTGCCAGCAGCCAAGTTAGTTGGCTAGCGGGGGCGAACACCGGGGAGCTGTTTTTT	CASSQVSWLAGANTGELFF
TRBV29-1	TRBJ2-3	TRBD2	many	TGCAGCGTTGAAGGTTTGGGAGGGGATACGCAGTATTTT	CSVEGLGGDTQYF
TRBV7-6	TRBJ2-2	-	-	TGTGCCAGCAGCTCGGGACTGTACACCGGGGAGCTGTTTTTT	CASSSGLYTGELFF
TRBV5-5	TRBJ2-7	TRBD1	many	TGTGCCAGCAGCCTGAGGTCGTCACAGGGGATTTTCTACGAGCAGTACTTC	CASSLRSSQGIFYEQYF
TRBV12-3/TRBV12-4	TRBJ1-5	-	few	TGTGCCAGCAGTTTTAGTCAGGAAAACGGGCAGCCCCAGCATTTT	CASSFSQENGQPQHF
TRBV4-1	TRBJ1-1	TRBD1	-	TGCGCCAGCAGCCCCCAGGCAGGACAGGGGGCGTCCGGTGAAGCTTTCTTT	CASSPQAGQGASGEAFF
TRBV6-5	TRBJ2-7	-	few	TGTGCCAGCAGCTGGGGACGGAGCGCCTACGAGCAGTACTTC	CASSWGRSAYEQYF
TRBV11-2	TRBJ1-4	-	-	TGTGCCAGCAGCTCAGCAGGAGGAGTAAATGAAAAACTGTTTTTT	CASSSAGGVNEKLFF
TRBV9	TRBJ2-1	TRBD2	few	TGTGCCAGCAGCGCCCCCACTGGGACTAGCGGGGGGACCCAACGTGAGCAGTTCTTC	CASSAPTGTSGGTQREQFF
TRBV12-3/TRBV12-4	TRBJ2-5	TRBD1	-	TGTGCCAGCAGCTCACTAGAGGGACAGAAAGAGACCCAGTACTTC	CASSSLEGQKETQYF
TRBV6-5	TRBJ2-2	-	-	TGTGCCAGCAGTAAGCTGTTCCCAGCGACCGGGGAGCTGTTTTTT	CASSKLFPATGELFF
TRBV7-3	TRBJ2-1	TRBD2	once	TGTGCCAGCAGCGAGGGTGGACTAGCGGGGGGGAGCGGATCCTACAATGAGCAGTTCTTC	CASSEGGLAGGSGSYNEQFF
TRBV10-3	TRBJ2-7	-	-	TGTGCCATCAGGAGAACGGGGGTAAGGGACGAGCAGTACTTC	CAIRRTGVRDEQYF
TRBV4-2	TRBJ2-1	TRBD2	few	TGTGCCAGCAGCCAACCCCTAGCGGGAGAGAATGAGCAGTTCTTC	CASSQPLAGENEQFF
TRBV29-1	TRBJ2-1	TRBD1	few	TGCAGCGTTGAGGGACAGGCCGCCTACAATGAGCAGTTCTTC	CSVEGQAAYNEQFF
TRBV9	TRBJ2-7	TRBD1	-	TGTGCCAGCAGCGTAGGTATAGGGACAGGGGCGATTCAGAGCTCCTACGAGCAGTACTTC	CASSVGIGTGAIQSSYEQYF
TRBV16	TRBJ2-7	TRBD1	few	TGTGCCAGCAGCCAAACCGGACAGGGGTTCTCCTACGAGCAGTACTTC	CASSQTGQGFSYEQYF
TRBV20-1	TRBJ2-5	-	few	TGCAGTGCTAGAGGGGGACTTTCGGACGAGTCGGAGACCCAGTACTTC	CSARGGLSDESETQYF
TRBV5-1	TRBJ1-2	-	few	TGCGCCAGCAGCTTGGATGCCTTCTATGGCTACACCTTC	CASSLDAFYGYTF
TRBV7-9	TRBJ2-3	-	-	TGTGCCAGCAGCCAAATCTCCCGTGATCAAGGGCGGGTCACAGATACGCAGTATTTT	CASSQISRDQGRVTDTQYF
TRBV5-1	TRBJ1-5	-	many	TGTGCCAGCAGCTTAGCAGGGGATCAGCCCCAGCATTTT	CASSLAGDQPQHF
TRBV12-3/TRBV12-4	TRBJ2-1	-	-	TGTGCCAGCAGTTTCCGGTTAAGAGAAGGCCACAATGAGCAGTTCTTC	CASSFRLREGHNEQFF
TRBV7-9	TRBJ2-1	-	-	TGTGCCAGCAGCACCCGGGCAGGGGACTACAATGAGCAGTTCTTC	CASSTRAGDYNEQFF
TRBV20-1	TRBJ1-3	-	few	TGCAGTGCTGGGGACCGCCCAGGGAAGGGAAACACCATATATTTT	CSAGDRPGKGNTIYF
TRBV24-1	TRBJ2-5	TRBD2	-	TGTGCCACCCTCCCGAAGGGAACGGTAGCGGGAGGGCACCTCGGGGAGACCCAGTACTTC	CATLPKGTVAGGHLGETQYF
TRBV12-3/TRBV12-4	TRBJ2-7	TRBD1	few	TGTGCCAGCAGCTACGGGACAGTCTCCTACGAGCAGTACTTC	CASSYGTVSYEQYF
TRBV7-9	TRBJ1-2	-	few	TGTGCCAGCAGCTTAGAGTTGGGTTATGGCTACACCTTC	CASSLELGYGYTF
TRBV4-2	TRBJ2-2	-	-	TGTGCCAGCAGCCAGGGGACATTGAACACCGGGGAGCTGTTTTTT	CASSQGTLNTGELFF
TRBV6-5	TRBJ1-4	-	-	TGTGCCAGCAGTCGCTCTCTAGGGGTTGGGGAAAAACTGTTTTTT	CASSRSLGVGEKLFF
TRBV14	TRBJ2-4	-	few	TGTGCCAGCAGCCAATACGGGTCAGACAGAAACATTCAGTACTTC	CASSQYGSDRNIQYF
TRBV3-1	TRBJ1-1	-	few	TGTGCCAGCAGCCAAGGTCAGGGCCCGAGGGCTTTCTTT	CASSQGQGPRAFF
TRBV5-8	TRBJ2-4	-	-	TGTGCCGGGACTCTAGCCAAAAACATTCAGTACTTC	CAGTLAKNIQYF
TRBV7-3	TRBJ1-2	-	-	TGTGCCAGCAGCCAAGGGGGGGGCGAAGGCTACACCTTC	CASSQGGGEGYTF
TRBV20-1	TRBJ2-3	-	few	TGCAGTGCGGCAACAGATACGCAGTATTTT	CSAATDTQYF
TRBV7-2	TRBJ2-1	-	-	TGTGCCAGCAGCTTAGTATCCCACAATGAGCAGTTCTTC	CASSLVSHNEQFF
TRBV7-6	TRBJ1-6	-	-	TGTGCCAGCAGCCCCCAGCCAGGTTGGAATTCACCCCTCCACTTT	CASSPQPGWNSPLHF
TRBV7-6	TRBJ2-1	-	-	TGTGCCAGCAGGTTAAAAGAGGGCTACAATGAGCAGTTCTTC	CASRLKEGYNEQFF
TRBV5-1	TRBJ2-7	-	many	TGCGCCAGCAGCACCCTGACAGGCTTCTACGAGCAGTACTTC	CASSTLTGFYEQYF
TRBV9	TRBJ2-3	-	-	TGTGCCAGCAGCGCCAGGGCAGACAGCACAGATACGCAGTATTTT	CASSARADSTDTQYF
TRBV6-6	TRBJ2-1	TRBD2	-	TGTGCCAGCAGTTATGGCGCGGGACTAGCGGGAGGGTTCTCCAATGAGCAGTTCTTC	CASSYGAGLAGGFSNEQFF
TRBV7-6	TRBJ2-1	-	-	TGTGCCAGCAGCCCTCGGGCCGCTCGTGGCTCCTACAATGAGCAGTTCTTC	CASSPRAARGSYNEQFF